This T cell receptor (beta chain) was observed in a study of blood T cell repertoires in COVID-19. The wider study: Samples of COVID-19 (acute and convalescent) were obtained from the United States, Italy and Spain. From T cells, B-cell-depleted T cells, or PBMCs came the material, which was cDNA or gDNA.

V was pared by 4 bases and J by 2 bases, with 12 bases between. The CDR3 length is 14 residues. CDR1 and CDR2 (germline): LNHNV, YYDKDF (reference sequence). Using immunoSEQ multiplex PCR, the repertoire was profiled, and TCRdb retains in-frame clones only, with some absent. Altogether about 200,000 clones are present, just under 90% being singletons, with the ten largest covering 5.5% to 8%. The sample consisted of peripheral blood. This chain uses TRBV15 with TRBJ2-7; tentatively, D is TRBD2 (6 bases). The origin of this receptor is a man aged 60 to 69 who had recovered from COVID-19. The CDR3 region has the DNA TGTGCCACCAGCAAGGCGGGAAGCGCCTACGAGCAGTACTTC. Translating it yields CATSKAGSAYEQYF.